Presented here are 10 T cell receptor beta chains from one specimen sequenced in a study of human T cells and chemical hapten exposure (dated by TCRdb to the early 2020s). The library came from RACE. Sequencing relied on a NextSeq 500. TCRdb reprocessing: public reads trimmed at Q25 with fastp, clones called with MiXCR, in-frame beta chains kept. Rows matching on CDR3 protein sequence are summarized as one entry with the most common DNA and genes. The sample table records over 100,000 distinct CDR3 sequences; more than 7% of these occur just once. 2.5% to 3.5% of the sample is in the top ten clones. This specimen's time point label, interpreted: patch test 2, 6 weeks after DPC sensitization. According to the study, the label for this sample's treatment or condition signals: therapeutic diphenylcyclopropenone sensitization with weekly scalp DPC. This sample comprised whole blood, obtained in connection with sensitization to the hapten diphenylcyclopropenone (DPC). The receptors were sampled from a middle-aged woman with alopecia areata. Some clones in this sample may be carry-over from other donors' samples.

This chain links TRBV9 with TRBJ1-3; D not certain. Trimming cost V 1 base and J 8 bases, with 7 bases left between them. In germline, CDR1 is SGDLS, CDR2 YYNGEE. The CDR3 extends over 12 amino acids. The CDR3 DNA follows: TGTGCCAGCAGCGTAAGCTGGGACACCATATATTTT. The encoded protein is CASSVSWDTIYF.

The CDR3 is CASSFQPGDSPLHF. In DNA, the CDR3 is TGTGCCAGCAGCTTTCAGCCGGGGGATTCACCCCTCCACTTT. V gene TRBV7-6 combines with J gene TRBJ1-6; D possibly corresponds to TRBD1 (5 bases). This CDR3 is built from 14 residues. V was trimmed by 3 bases and J by 8 bases, leaving 11 bases between them. Per germline, CDR1 SGHVS and CDR2 FNYEAQ.

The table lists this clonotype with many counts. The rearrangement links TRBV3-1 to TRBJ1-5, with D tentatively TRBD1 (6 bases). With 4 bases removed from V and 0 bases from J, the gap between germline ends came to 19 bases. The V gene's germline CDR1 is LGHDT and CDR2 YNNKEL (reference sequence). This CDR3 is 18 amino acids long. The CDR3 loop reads CASSPQGLGPNSNQPQHF. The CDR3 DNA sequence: TGTGCCAGCAGCCCCCAGGGGTTGGGCCCGAATAGCAATCAGCCCCAGCATTTT.

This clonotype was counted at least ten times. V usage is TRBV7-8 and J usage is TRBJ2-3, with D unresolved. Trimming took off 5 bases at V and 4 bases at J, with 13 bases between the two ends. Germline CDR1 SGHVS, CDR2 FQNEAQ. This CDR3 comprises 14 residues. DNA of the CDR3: TGTGCCAGCAGCCCCTACGCAAGGGCAGATACGCAGTATTTT. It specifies CASSPYARADTQYF.

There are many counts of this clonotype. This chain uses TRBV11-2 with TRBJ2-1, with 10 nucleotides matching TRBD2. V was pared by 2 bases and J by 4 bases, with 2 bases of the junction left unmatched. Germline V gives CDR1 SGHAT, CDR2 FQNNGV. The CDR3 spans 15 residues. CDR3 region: CASSLLAGVYNEQFF. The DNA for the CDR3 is TGTGCCAGCAGCTTACTAGCGGGGGTTTACAATGAGCAGTTCTTC. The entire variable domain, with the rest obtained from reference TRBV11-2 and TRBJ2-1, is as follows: EAGVAQSPRYKIIEKRQSVAFWCNPISGHATLYWYQQILGQGPKLLIQFQNNGVVDDSQLPKDRFSAERLKGVDSTLKIQPAKLEDSAVYLCASSLLAGVYNEQFFGPGTRLTVL.

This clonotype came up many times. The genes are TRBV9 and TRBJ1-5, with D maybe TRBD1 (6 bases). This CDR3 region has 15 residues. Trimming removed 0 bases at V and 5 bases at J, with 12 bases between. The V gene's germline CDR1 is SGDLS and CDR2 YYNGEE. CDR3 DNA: TGTGCCAGCAGCGTAGCAGGGGCCGTTGATCAGCCCCAGCATTTT. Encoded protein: CASSVAGAVDQPQHF.

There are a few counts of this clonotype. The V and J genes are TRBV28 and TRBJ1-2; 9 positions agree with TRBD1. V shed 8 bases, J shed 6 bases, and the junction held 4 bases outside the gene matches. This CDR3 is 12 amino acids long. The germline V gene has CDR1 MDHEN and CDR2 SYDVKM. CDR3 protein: CASDDRGNGYTF. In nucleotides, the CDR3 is TGTGCCAGCGACGACAGGGGGAATGGCTACACCTTC.

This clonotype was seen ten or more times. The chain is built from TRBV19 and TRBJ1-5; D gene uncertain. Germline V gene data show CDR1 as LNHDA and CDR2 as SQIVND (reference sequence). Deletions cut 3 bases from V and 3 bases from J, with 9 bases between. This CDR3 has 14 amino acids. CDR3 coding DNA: TGTGCCAGTAGTATTAGGGATCTCAATCAGCCCCAGCATTTT. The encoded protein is CASSIRDLNQPQHF.

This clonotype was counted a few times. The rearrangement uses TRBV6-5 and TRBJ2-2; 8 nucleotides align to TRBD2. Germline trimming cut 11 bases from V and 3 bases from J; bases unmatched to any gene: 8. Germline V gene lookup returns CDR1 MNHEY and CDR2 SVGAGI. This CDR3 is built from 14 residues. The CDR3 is CAVKLAAYTGELFF. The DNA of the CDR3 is TGTGCCGTTAAACTAGCGGCTTACACCGGGGAGCTGTTTTTT.

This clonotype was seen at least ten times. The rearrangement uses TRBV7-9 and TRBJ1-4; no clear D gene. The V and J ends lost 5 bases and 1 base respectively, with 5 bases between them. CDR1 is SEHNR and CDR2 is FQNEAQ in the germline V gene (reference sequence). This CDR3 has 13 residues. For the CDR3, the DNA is TGTGCCAGCAGCCGCCAAACTAATGAAAAACTGTTTTTT. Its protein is CASSRQTNEKLFF.